These 30 T cell receptor beta chains were sequenced from one sample in a study of blood T cell repertoires in COVID-19. The assay was immunoSEQ multiplex PCR, and TCRdb's table has in-frame clones only and misses some. This table has 250,000 to 350,000 clones, approximately 88% appearing once. Sequenced: peripheral blood. The receptors come from a human donor with COVID-19, enrolled during active disease. The donor label of this sample is uncertain.

This sequence joins TRBV28 and TRBJ1-2; weak D call: TRBD1 (5 bases). The CDR3 has 14 residues. Germline values: CDR1 MDHEN, CDR2 SYDVKM. The V end was cut by 7 bases, the J end by 4 bases, with 16 bases between. The CDR3 loop reads CASTPRPGFYGYTF. CDR3 coding DNA: TGTGCCAGCACCCCGCGGCCAGGGTTCTATGGCTACACCTTC.

This clone was detected only once. V gene TRBV11-2 combines with J gene TRBJ2-6; D is possibly TRBD2 (6 bases). The CDR3 loop spans 19 amino acids. Trimming removed 0 bases at V and 1 base at J, with 16 bases between. Looked up from germline, CDR1 is SGHAT and CDR2 is FQNNGV. CDR3 sequence (DNA): TGTGCCAGCAGCTTAGATTACCTGCGGAGGGTTTCTGGGGCCAACGTCCTGACTTTC. This codes for CASSLDYLRRVSGANVLTF. Filled out from reference TRBV11-2 and TRBJ2-6, the complete variable domain reads EAGVAQSPRYKIIEKRQSVAFWCNPISGHATLYWYQQILGQGPKLLIQFQNNGVVDDSQLPKDRFSAERLKGVDSTLKIQPAKLEDSAVYLCASSLDYLRRVSGANVLTFGAGSRLTVL.

The chain combines TRBV7-3 with TRBJ2-1; 11 positions match TRBD2. The ends lost 5 bases at V and 9 bases at J; junction bases unmatched: 12. CDR3 size: 16 residues. CDR1 is SGHTA and CDR2 is FQGTGA in the germline V gene. CDR3 amino acids: CASSPLAGGNFGEQFF. In nucleotides, the CDR3 is TGTGCCAGCAGCCCTTTAGCGGGAGGGAATTTCGGTGAGCAGTTCTTC.

The gene calls are TRBV2 and TRBJ2-3, with D hard to call. The germline V and J ends were trimmed by 6 bases and 0 bases, with 10 bases remaining between them. The germline CDR1 and CDR2 sequences are SNHLY and FYNNEI. The CDR3 spans 14 residues. As DNA, the CDR3 is TGTGCCAGCAGCCAAGACTTTAGCACAGATACGCAGTATTTT. This encodes CASSQDFSTDTQYF.

The chain has TRBV19 and TRBJ1-6; 7 bases map to TRBD1. The CDR3 is 15 residues long. CDR1 and CDR2 from the germline V gene are LNHDA and SQIVND (reference sequence). The V gene end was trimmed by 8 bases and the J gene end by 4 bases; junction bases not matched to a gene: 8. The CDR3 protein is CASLQGTAYNSPLHF. The CDR3 DNA is TGTGCCAGTTTACAAGGGACAGCTTATAATTCACCCCTCCACTTT.

The chain couples TRBV2 to TRBJ2-1, with 7 positions matching TRBD1. There are 13 residues in the CDR3. The V segment lost 7 bases and the J segment 2 bases; nucleotides outside the gene matches: 2. Germline CDR1 reads SNHLY; CDR2 reads FYNNEI. The CDR3 sequence: CASTGTAYNEQFF. CDR3 coding DNA: TGTGCCAGCACCGGGACAGCCTACAATGAGCAGTTCTTC.

The chain is built from TRBV19 and TRBJ1-5; D is uncertain. Germline CDR1 is LNHDA and CDR2 is SQIVND (reference sequence). This CDR3 is built from 17 residues. The germline V and J ends were trimmed by 3 bases and 0 bases, with 15 bases remaining between them. The CDR3 loop is CASSMDSFAYSNQPQHF. For the CDR3, the DNA is TGTGCCAGTAGTATGGACTCGTTCGCCTATAGCAATCAGCCCCAGCATTTT.

The count of this clone is one. The V gene is TRBV9, the J gene TRBJ2-5; TRBD1 agrees at 9 bases. This CDR3 is 16 amino acids long. V was clipped by 4 bases and J by 4 bases; unmatched bases: 11. The germline V gene has CDR1 SGDLS and CDR2 YYNGEE. The CDR3 region has the DNA TGTGCCAGCAGCCCCGGAGACAGGGGGAGGCGAGAGACCCAGTACTTC. Protein sequence: CASSPGDRGRRETQYF.

This clone is a singleton in its sample. This CDR3 is CASSLARQGASGTDTQYF. CDR3 coding DNA: TGTGCCAGCAGCTTGGCGAGACAGGGGGCAAGTGGCACAGATACGCAGTATTTT. V gene TRBV5-8 combines with J gene TRBJ2-3, with 10 positions matching TRBD1. The length of the CDR3 is 18 residues. V lost 0 bases to trimming and J lost 1 base; unmatched junction nucleotides: 8. CDR1 SGHTS and CDR2 YDEGEE come from the germline V gene.

The chain uses TRBV7-9 and TRBJ1-1, with TRBD1 matching over 7 bases. The trim removed 4 bases at V and 11 bases at J, leaving 7 bases unmatched. The CDR3 consists of 12 residues. The germline CDR1 and CDR2 sequences are SEHNR and FQNEAQ (reference sequence). The CDR3 DNA is TGTGCCAGCAGCTCAGGGGACAGTGGGGCTTTCTTT. Protein sequence: CASSSGDSGAFF. The whole variable domain, filled in from reference TRBV7-9 and TRBJ1-1, reads DTGVSQNPRHKITKRGQNVTFRCDPISEHNRLYWYRQTLGQGPEFLTYFQNEAQLEKSRLLSDRFSAERPKGSFSTLEIQRTEQGDSAMYLCASSSGDSGAFFGQGTRLTVV.

This clone was observed a handful of times. The chain couples TRBV3-1 (or the pseudogene TRBV3-2) to TRBJ2-2; the D is unclear. V was clipped by 4 bases and J by 10 bases, with 13 bases between them. The CDR3 sequence is 13 residues long. Germline values: CDR1 LGHDT, CDR2 YNNKEL (reference sequence). In DNA, the CDR3 is TGTGCCAGCAGCCGGGTCGAGGCTTTGGAGCTGTTTTTT. Its translation: CASSRVEALELFF.

V and J are TRBV5-1 and TRBJ2-3; TRBD2 is a possible D gene (5 bases). Trimming took 0 bases from V and 0 from J, leaving 8 bases between them. This CDR3 has 15 residues. In germline, CDR1 is SGHRS, CDR2 YFSETQ. The CDR3 nucleotides read TGCGCCAGCAGCTTGGTAGCGCCAAGCACAGATACGCAGTATTTT. This encodes CASSLVAPSTDTQYF.

V and J are TRBV5-4 and TRBJ2-3; the match to TRBD1 covers 7 bases. CDR1 is SGHNT and CDR2 is YYREEE in the germline V gene (reference sequence). The CDR3 contains 15 residues. The junction had 6 bases not matched to a gene; V was cut back by 4 bases and J by 1 base. The CDR3 coding sequence is TGTGCCAGCAGCCCCAGGGGGTGGGGCACAGATACGCAGTATTTT. Translating gives CASSPRGWGTDTQYF.

The gene calls are TRBV11-2 and TRBJ2-1; 7 bases agree with TRBD2. CDR3 length equals 16 residues. CDR1 is SGHAT, CDR2 FQNNGV, per germline. Trimming removed 3 bases from V and 7 bases from J; junction bases left unmatched: 12. This CDR3 reads CASSFHRLATGNEQFF. The CDR3, as DNA: TGTGCCAGCAGCTTCCACAGACTAGCCACGGGAAATGAGCAGTTCTTC.

V and J are TRBV28 and TRBJ1-6; 9 positions match TRBD1. The V segment lost 8 bases and the J segment 14 bases; nucleotides outside the gene matches: 13. Germline assignment: CDR1 MDHEN and CDR2 SYDVKM. The CDR3 loop spans 14 amino acids. The DNA for the CDR3 is TGTGCCAGCTCCAAGAGGGGGACAGGGATATCCCTCCACTTT. Translation: CASSKRGTGISLHF.

In this sample, this clone turned up a few times. This chain uses TRBV20-1 with TRBJ2-2; no clear D. Trimming cost V 3 bases and J 1 base, with 12 bases left between them. Germline V gene data show CDR1 as DFQATT and CDR2 as SNEGSKA (reference sequence). This CDR3 has 15 amino acids. CDR3 residues: CSASVLTLNTGELFF. The CDR3 nucleotides read TGCAGTGCTAGTGTGCTGACACTGAACACCGGGGAGCTGTTTTTT.

The chain has TRBV6-5 and TRBJ2-5; 7 bases line up with TRBD2. In germline, CDR1 is MNHEY, CDR2 SVGAGI. V shed 11 bases and J 1 base; nucleotides not matched to a gene: 10. This CDR3 has 14 amino acids. In DNA, the CDR3 is TGTGCCTCCCAGAGACTAGCTCTCCAAGAGACCCAGTACTTC. Translation: CASQRLALQETQYF.

The chain couples TRBV19 to TRBJ1-1; 7 nucleotides agree with TRBD1. Losses at the gene ends were 6 bases for V and 0 bases for J; bases not matched to a gene: 13. The CDR3 length is 17 residues. Germline V CDR1 and CDR2: LNHDA, SQIVND (reference sequence). This chain's CDR3 is CASSPGQGVKVNTEAFF. DNA of the CDR3: TGTGCCAGTAGCCCGGGTCAGGGGGTGAAAGTGAACACTGAAGCTTTCTTT. Together with reference TRBV19 and TRBJ1-1, the CDR3 gives the full variable domain: DGGITQSPKYLFRKEGQNVTLSCEQNLNHDAMYWYRQDPGQGLRLIYYSQIVNDFQKGDIAEGYSVSREKKESFPLTVTSAQKNPTAFYLCASSPGQGVKVNTEAFFGQGTRLTVV.

Concerning this clone itself: The same CDR3 can be traced to other DNA sequences in this sample. The chain recombines TRBV19 with TRBJ1-5, with 7 nucleotides matching TRBD1. J gave up 4 bases and V 5 bases, and 2 bases lay outside the gene matches. In germline, CDR1 is LNHDA, CDR2 SQIVND (reference sequence). The CDR3 is made up of 13 amino acids. The CDR3 region is CASSSQGNQPQHF. The CDR3 DNA follows: TGTGCCAGTAGTTCACAGGGGAATCAGCCCCAGCATTTT. Looking up the rest from reference TRBV19 and TRBJ1-5 gives the full variable domain: DGGITQSPKYLFRKEGQNVTLSCEQNLNHDAMYWYRQDPGQGLRLIYYSQIVNDFQKGDIAEGYSVSREKKESFPLTVTSAQKNPTAFYLCASSSQGNQPQHFGDGTRLSIL.

V and J are TRBV19 and TRBJ1-2, with 8 positions matching TRBD1. The CDR3 extends over 15 amino acids. CDR1 LNHDA and CDR2 SQIVND come from the germline V gene (reference sequence). J gave up 7 bases and V 0 bases, and 7 bases lay outside the gene matches. CDR3 DNA sequence: TGTGCCAGTAGTATAGAAAGGACAGGGAAAGGTGGCTACACCTTC. Protein: CASSIERTGKGGYTF.

This chain links TRBV21-1 with TRBJ2-5; the table's D call of TRBD2 was not tested on the DNA. TRBV21-1 represents a pseudogene. CDR3 length equals 18 residues. CDR3 sequence (DNA): TGTGCCAGCAGCACGAGACTAGGGTCGGAAATCAGGGAAGAGACCCAGTACTTC. This codes for CASSTRLGSEIREETQYF.

V usage is TRBV27 and J usage is TRBJ2-7; maybe TRBD2 (7 bases). Per the germline V gene, CDR1 is MNHEY and CDR2 is SMNVEV (reference sequence). This CDR3 comprises 15 residues. With 2 bases removed from V and 7 bases from J, the gap between germline ends came to 18 bases. CDR3 nucleotides: TGTGCCAGCAGTTTAGCCGGGGGGCGGCCAGGGGAGCAGTACTTC. Its protein is CASSLAGGRPGEQYF.

Comment on this clone: A much larger clone lies one base from this, so it may be a read error. The identical CDR3 is also encoded by other nucleotide sequences in the sample. This sequence joins TRBV6-5 and TRBJ1-1, with 9 positions matching TRBD1. The CDR3 covers 15 residues. Germline CDR1 MNHEY, CDR2 SVGAGI. With V trimmed by 0 bases and J by 4 bases, 3 bases remained unmatched. DNA of the CDR3: TGTGCCAGCAGTTACTCGACAGGGGGGGGCACTGAAGCTTTCTTT. Protein sequence: CASSYSTGGGTEAFF.

The rearrangement joins TRBV27 to TRBJ2-1; TRBD2 agrees at 11 bases. Losses at the gene ends were 4 bases for V and 6 bases for J; bases not matched to a gene: 17. The CDR3 contains 19 residues. Germline V CDR1 and CDR2: MNHEY, SMNVEV (reference sequence). In DNA form, the CDR3 reads TGTGCCAGCAGTTCGAGCCCCCCTTATAGCGGGAGGGGGGGCAATGAGCAGTTCTTC. Protein sequence: CASSSSPPYSGRGGNEQFF.

The genes are TRBV10-3 and TRBJ2-3; no definite D call. Germline lookup yields CDR1 ENHRY and CDR2 SYGVKD. The CDR3 extends over 13 amino acids. Trimming took 0 bases from V and 6 from J, leaving 7 bases between them. CDR3: CAISESNGDTQYF. The CDR3 DNA reads TGTGCCATCAGTGAGTCGAATGGCGATACGCAGTATTTT.

The rearrangement joins TRBV10-1 to TRBJ2-2; 8 positions agree with TRBD2. Unmatched junction bases numbered 9, after V lost 3 bases and J lost 6 bases. CDR3 size: 16 residues. The germline gives CDR1 WNHNN, CDR2 SYGVQD (reference sequence). The CDR3 DNA sequence: TGCGCCAGCAGTGAAAACGGGGGGGCGCTTGCCGGGGAGCTGTTTTTT. It codes for CASSENGGALAGELFF.

The V call is TRBV7-9, the J call TRBJ1-2, with a tentative D call TRBD1 (5 bases). The CDR3 sequence is 15 residues long. Trimming removed 8 bases from V and 8 bases from J, with 24 bases in between. The germline V gene encodes CDR1 SEHNR and CDR2 FQNEAQ (reference sequence). The CDR3: CASARSGGEGEGYTF. DNA for the CDR3: TGTGCCAGCGCCCGGTCCGGGGGGGAGGGCGAAGGCTACACCTTC.

V usage is TRBV12-5 and J usage is TRBJ1-1; D call uncertain. Trimming removed 1 base at V and 5 bases at J, with 11 bases between. CDR3 size: 14 residues. Germline assignment: CDR1 LGHNT and CDR2 FRNRAP. The CDR3: CASGLGIRPTEAFF. The CDR3 nucleotides read TGTGCTAGTGGTTTGGGTATCAGGCCTACTGAAGCTTTCTTT.

For this clone: The junction differs from germline at one of its ends, possibly a read error. This chain links TRBV11-2 with TRBJ2-7; the match to TRBD1 covers 10 bases. Germline loops: CDR1 SGHAT, CDR2 FQNNGV. The CDR3 spans 14 residues. The CDR3 is CASGLSTGGREQYF. The DNA for the CDR3 is TGTGCCAGCGGCTTATCGACAGGGGGCCGGGAGCAGTACTTC.

This chain links TRBV5-4 with TRBJ2-2; 10 bases map to TRBD2. With 4 bases clipped from V and 5 bases from J, the junction kept 5 bases outside the gene matches. Germline-derived CDR1 and CDR2 are SGHNT and YYREEE (reference sequence). The length of the CDR3 is 15 residues. CDR3: CASSPGTSVTGELFF. CDR3 bases: TGTGCCAGCAGCCCGGGGACTAGCGTAACCGGGGAGCTGTTTTTT.